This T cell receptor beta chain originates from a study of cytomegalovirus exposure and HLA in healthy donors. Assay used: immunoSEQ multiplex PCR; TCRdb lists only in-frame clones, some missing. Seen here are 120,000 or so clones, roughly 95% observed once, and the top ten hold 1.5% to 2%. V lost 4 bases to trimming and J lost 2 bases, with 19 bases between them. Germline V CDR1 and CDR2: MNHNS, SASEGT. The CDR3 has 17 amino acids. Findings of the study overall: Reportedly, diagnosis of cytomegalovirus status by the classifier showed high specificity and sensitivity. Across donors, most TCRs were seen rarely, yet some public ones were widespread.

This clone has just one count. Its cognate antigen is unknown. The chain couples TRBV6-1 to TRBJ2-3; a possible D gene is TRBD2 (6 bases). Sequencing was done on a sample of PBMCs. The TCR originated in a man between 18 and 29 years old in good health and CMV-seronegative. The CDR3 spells CASSARDSSLLTDTQYF. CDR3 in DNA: TGTGCCAGCAGTGCCCGGGACTCCTCACTCCTCACAGATACGCAGTATTTT.